These 5 T cell receptor beta chains were all obtained from the same sample, sequenced in a study of shared clonotypes between healthy human individuals. Sequencing used immunoSEQ multiplex PCR; TCRdb keeps in-frame clones, though not all of them. The profile covers some 2,000,000 clones, with about 95% appearing a single time and 0.9% to 1.3% taken by the ten largest. Only CD45RO-negative cells positively selected for CCR7 counted as naive CD8 cells, so terminally differentiated effector memory CD45RA+ cells were excluded. The source material was naive CD8+ T cells sorted from blood. Source of these receptors: a man aged 18 to 35 in good health.

This chain joins TRBV4-1 and TRBJ2-7; weak D call: TRBD2 (5 bases). V lost 0 bases, J lost 7 bases, and 16 bases lay in between. Germline CDR1 MGHRA, CDR2 YSYEKL. The CDR3 spans 15 residues. The CDR3, as DNA: TGCGCCAGCAGCCAAGACTCAACGGGGATGGGGGAGCAGTACTTC. This codes for CASSQDSTGMGEQYF.

The chain recombines TRBV7-9 with TRBJ1-2, with 7 bases lining up with TRBD1. The trim removed 1 base at V and 4 bases at J, leaving 3 bases unmatched. The CDR3 length is 14 residues. The germline V gene has CDR1 SEHNR and CDR2 FQNEAQ (reference sequence). The CDR3 is CASSLGDSSYGYTF. The CDR3 nucleotides are TGTGCCAGCAGCTTAGGGGACAGCTCCTATGGCTACACCTTC.

The chain is built from TRBV28 and TRBJ2-3, with D tentatively TRBD1 (6 bases). Per germline, CDR1 MDHEN and CDR2 SYDVKM. Deletions cut 3 bases from V and 2 bases from J, with 15 bases between. The CDR3 covers 16 residues. CDR3 amino acids: CASSFGAEGVTDTQYF. The CDR3 region has the DNA TGTGCCAGCAGTTTTGGGGCCGAGGGGGTCACAGATACGCAGTATTTT. Using reference TRBV28 and TRBJ2-3 for the parts outside the CDR3, the full variable domain is DVKVTQSSRYLVKRTGEKVFLECVQDMDHENMFWYRQDPGLGLRLIYFSYDVKMKEKGDIPEGYSVSREKKERFSLILESASTNQTSMYLCASSFGAEGVTDTQYFGPGTRLTVL.

The rearrangement links TRBV10-3 to TRBJ1-1, with a possible D match to TRBD1 (6 bases). This CDR3 comprises 13 residues. V lost 5 bases and J 1 base, leaving 8 bases between the germline ends. Germline loops: CDR1 ENHRY, CDR2 SYGVKD. The CDR3 here is CAISTQGNTEAFF. In nucleotides, the CDR3 is TGTGCCATCAGTACACAGGGGAACACTGAAGCTTTCTTT.

This clone showed up just a few times. The genes are TRBV28 and TRBJ2-2; perhaps TRBD2 as D (5 bases). Germline V CDR1 and CDR2: MDHEN, SYDVKM. The CDR3 runs 17 residues. The V gene lost 1 base and the J gene lost 2 bases, with 14 bases spanning the gap. CDR3 nucleotides: TGTGCCAGCAGTTTATTAGGAGGAAACATAAACACCGGGGAGCTGTTTTTT. It specifies CASSLLGGNINTGELFF.